This TCR beta chain emerged from a study of cytomegalovirus exposure and HLA in healthy donors. On the study more broadly: In a later analysis, it was reported that the approximately 120 validation repertoires had been produced on the same platform as the 700 or so repertoires belonging to the first cohort.

Sequenced by immunoSEQ multiplex PCR; TCRdb stores in-frame clones only, minus some. Counted here are 90,000 to 100,000 clones, over 75% occurring once; the ten biggest clones make up 5.5% to 7%. Germline assignment: CDR1 MNHNS and CDR2 SASEGT. Between the trimmed V and J ends, which lost 3 bases and 5 bases, there was a span of 16 bases. The CDR3 extends over 15 amino acids. The sample was PBMCs. This receptor was taken from a man between 18 and 35 years old in good health and CMV-seropositive. This chain connects TRBV6-1 to TRBJ1-1; D is undetermined. The CDR3 loop reads CASSEAVGQKTEAFF. CDR3 nucleotide sequence: TGTGCCAGCAGTGAGGCCGTGGGCCAGAAAACTGAAGCTTTCTTT.